The 2 T cell receptor beta chains below come from one sample, sequenced in a study of cytomegalovirus exposure and HLA in healthy donors. The PCR ran on 60 Vbeta and 13 Jbeta primers. The protocol was immunoSEQ multiplex PCR, while the TCRdb copy is restricted to in-frame clones and leaves out a portion. This table holds about 84,000 clones, around 68% found once. Sample: PBMCs. The source of these receptors is a woman in her 40s in good health and CMV-seropositive.

The chain is built from TRBV15 and TRBJ2-7, with D possibly TRBD1 on 6 matching bases. CDR1 is LNHNV and CDR2 is YYDKDF in the germline V gene (reference sequence). The CDR3 totals 13 residues. V was clipped by 5 bases and J by 6 bases, with 14 bases between them. CDR3 region: CATSPRTVSEQYF. DNA of the CDR3: TGTGCCACCAGCCCCAGGACAGTCTCCGAGCAGTACTTC.

This clone was recorded only once. The chain employs TRBV4-3 and TRBJ2-1; 7 bases fit TRBD2. This CDR3 has 16 amino acids. V lost 0 bases and J lost 1; bases outside the gene matches: 3. Germline CDR1 reads LGHNA; CDR2 reads YSLEER. The chain's CDR3 is CASSQDPAGSYNEQFF. Here the CDR3 DNA reads TGCGCCAGCAGCCAAGATCCAGCGGGGTCCTACAATGAGCAGTTCTTC.